The TCR beta chain under discussion was sequenced for a study of cytomegalovirus exposure and HLA in healthy donors. CDR3 length: 13 amino acids. Germline assignment: CDR1 MDHEN and CDR2 SYDVKM. With 5 bases removed from V and 7 bases from J, the gap between germline ends came to 11 bases. As regards this clone: Its antigen is unknown.

Amplification used 60 Vbeta primers and 13 Jbeta primers. Method: immunoSEQ multiplex PCR; TCRdb's copy keeps in-frame clones and lacks some. The table shows some 150,000 clones, with around 64% occurring only once. Donors were ostensibly healthy at sampling, although undocumented immune exposures were probable. Study-wide points: CMV serostatus was the only recorded immune exposure for donors. TCR beta sequences reportedly predicted most subjects' HLA-A and HLA-B alleles accurately. Researchers reported from a later analysis that most CMV-associated TCR beta chains appeared HLA-restricted.

This clonotype was obtained from a woman in her 30s in good health and CMV-seronegative. The source material was PBMCs. V is TRBV28 and J is TRBJ2-2, with unresolved D. DNA of the CDR3: TGTGCCAGCAGTGTTTCGGTTAACGGGGAGCTGTTTTTT. This codes for CASSVSVNGELFF.